These 23 T cell receptor beta chains came from one sample sequenced in a study of cytomegalovirus exposure and HLA in healthy donors. PCR involved 60 Vbeta and 13 Jbeta primers. Only in-frame clones appear in the TCRdb table, and some are missing; sequencing was by immunoSEQ multiplex PCR. The sample carries 280,000 or so clones, 85% to 90% recorded once. Sequencing input: PBMCs. These receptor sequences come from a woman aged 18-29 years in good health and CMV-seronegative.

The chain employs TRBV18 and TRBJ1-1, with D possibly matching TRBD1 (5 bases). The CDR3 sequence is 17 residues long. V shed 0 bases and J shed 1 base, with 15 bases lying between them. Germline V gene sequence: CDR1 KGHSH, CDR2 LQKENI. The CDR3 here is CASSPPNPTGPNTEAFF. The CDR3, as DNA: TGTGCCAGCTCACCACCAAACCCAACAGGACCGAACACTGAAGCTTTCTTT.

V and J are TRBV19 and TRBJ1-2; D call uncertain. Trimming cost V 5 bases and J 8 bases, with 15 bases left between them. This CDR3 comprises 13 residues. The germline V gene encodes CDR1 LNHDA and CDR2 SQIVND (reference sequence). CDR3 DNA: TGTGCCAGTAGTGCCGTGGACGGAGGAGGCTACACCTTC. Protein product: CASSAVDGGGYTF.

This rearrangement joins TRBV10-3 to TRBJ1-1; perhaps TRBD1 as D (6 bases). With 0 bases removed from V and 4 bases from J, the gap between germline ends came to 15 bases. CDR1 is ENHRY, CDR2 SYGVKD, per germline. The CDR3 totals 16 residues. CDR3 bases: TGTGCCATCAGTGAGTCGAACACCCGAGGGGGCACTGAAGCTTTCTTT. It translates to CAISESNTRGGTEAFF.

The chain links TRBV7-2 to TRBJ1-2, with D perhaps TRBD1 (6 bases). Germline assignment: CDR1 SGHTA and CDR2 FQGNSA. The CDR3 is 15 amino acids. V lost 1 base, J lost 3 bases, and 12 bases lay in between. The CDR3 nucleotides are TGTGCCAGCAGCTTAGGATCGGCAGGGGACTATGGCTACACCTTC. Translation gives CASSLGSAGDYGYTF.

This sequence joins TRBV23-1 and TRBJ1-1, with D tentatively TRBD1 (6 bases). TRBV23-1 is flagged as an ORF with uncertain function. V shed 8 bases and J shed 1 base, with 17 bases lying between them. The CDR3 totals 15 residues. CDR3 coding DNA: TGCGCCAGCGGGCCCCAGGGGAAGGCGAACACTGAAGCTTTCTTT. Encoded protein: CASGPQGKANTEAFF.

The table lists this clone with a few counts. The V gene is TRBV5-1, the J gene TRBJ2-1; 11 bases match TRBD2. With 1 base clipped from V and 1 base from J, the junction kept 7 bases outside the gene matches. This CDR3 spans 18 amino acids. From germline, CDR1 is SGHRS and CDR2 YFSETQ. DNA of the CDR3: TGCGCCAGCAGCTTGACACTAGCGGGGGTCCTATCCTACAATGAGCAGTTCTTC. Encoded protein: CASSLTLAGVLSYNEQFF.

The chain combines TRBV5-6 with TRBJ1-1; D is uncertain. CDR1 and CDR2 (germline): SGHDT, YYEEEE. This CDR3 has 12 amino acids. Trimming took 3 bases from V and 7 from J, leaving 10 bases between them. CDR3 sequence reads: CASSYTENEAFF. DNA of the CDR3: TGTGCCAGCAGCTATACAGAGAATGAAGCTTTCTTT.

The chain couples TRBV6-5 to TRBJ2-2; maybe TRBD2 (7 bases). CDR1 is MNHEY and CDR2 is SVGAGI in the germline V gene. The length of the CDR3 is 15 residues. V was cut by 4 bases and J by 2 bases, with 11 bases left in between. CDR3 residues: CASSFGGLNTGELFF. The CDR3 bases are TGTGCCAGCAGTTTCGGGGGGCTTAACACCGGGGAGCTGTTTTTT.

Here the CDR3 DNA reads TGTGCCAGCAGCCCTACTTGGGGGGGGCTCACCATATATTTT. Amino acid sequence: CASSPTWGGLTIYF. The chain combines TRBV9 with TRBJ1-3, with D perhaps matching TRBD1 (6 bases). V was clipped by 4 bases and J by 9 bases, with 17 bases between them. The CDR3 totals 14 residues. Germline loops: CDR1 SGDLS, CDR2 YYNGEE.

The chain uses TRBV29-1 and TRBJ1-2, with a weak D call TRBD1 (6 bases). The CDR3 covers 12 residues. The germline V gene encodes CDR1 SQVTM and CDR2 ANQGSEA. The CDR3: CSLTRGADGYTF. CDR3 nucleotides: TGCAGTCTGACTCGGGGGGCAGATGGCTACACCTTC.

V usage is TRBV7-9 and J usage is TRBJ1-4; 7 positions match TRBD1. Trimming removed 5 bases from V and 8 bases from J; junction bases left unmatched: 5. The CDR3 length is 13 residues. Germline assignment: CDR1 SEHNR and CDR2 FQNEAQ (reference sequence). CDR3 residues: CASSRGTVEKLFF. The CDR3 nucleotides read TGTGCCAGCAGCCGTGGGACAGTCGAAAAACTGTTTTTT.

The chain uses TRBV7-2 and TRBJ1-6, with 7 bases identical to TRBD1. Trimming cost V 5 bases and J 6 bases; bases outside gene matches: 13. The CDR3 covers 17 residues. Germline V CDR1 and CDR2: SGHTA, FQGNSA. The CDR3 protein is CASSLGTGTEGNSPLHF. CDR3 sequence (DNA): TGTGCCAGCAGCCTAGGGACCGGGACAGAGGGTAATTCACCCCTCCACTTT.

The chain joins TRBV18 to TRBJ2-5; 11 bases map to TRBD2. The germline V gene has CDR1 KGHSH and CDR2 LQKENI. The CDR3 loop spans 15 amino acids. V shed 5 bases and J 5 bases; nucleotides not matched to a gene: 7. The CDR3 sequence: CASSIGTSGGETQYF. The CDR3, as DNA: TGTGCCAGCTCAATCGGGACTAGCGGTGGGGAGACCCAGTACTTC.

The chain couples TRBV4-1 to TRBJ2-1; 9 positions agree with TRBD2. Germline V lookup: CDR1 MGHRA, CDR2 YSYEKL. V trimming: 4 bases; J trimming: 2 bases; junction bases outside the gene matches: 6. The CDR3 loop spans 16 amino acids. This chain's CDR3 is CASSPPRTSAYNEQFF. CDR3 DNA sequence: TGCGCCAGCAGCCCTCCCCGGACTAGCGCCTACAATGAGCAGTTCTTC.

The genes are TRBV25-1 and TRBJ2-7; 8 nucleotides agree with TRBD2. Trimming cost V 3 bases and J 2 bases; bases outside gene matches: 12. This CDR3 contains 17 residues. Germline assignment: CDR1 MGHDK and CDR2 SYGVNS. DNA for the CDR3: TGTGCCAGCAGTGACTCGCGGGGGGCCCCATCGACCTACGAGCAGTACTTC. Translation gives CASSDSRGAPSTYEQYF.

This clone was recorded once. This chain connects TRBV5-1 to TRBJ2-7; 8 nucleotides agree with TRBD1. Germline loops: CDR1 SGHRS, CDR2 YFSETQ. The V gene end was trimmed by 5 bases and the J gene end by 2 bases; junction bases not matched to a gene: 6. The CDR3 extends over 14 amino acids. This CDR3 is CASRFGQGAYEQYF. CDR3 coding DNA: TGCGCCAGCAGATTCGGACAGGGCGCCTACGAGCAGTACTTC.

The gene calls are TRBV19 and TRBJ2-7, with D possibly TRBD1 on 6 matching bases. V lost 5 bases and J 0 bases, leaving 29 bases between the germline ends. Germline V CDR1 and CDR2: LNHDA, SQIVND (reference sequence). This CDR3 has 20 residues. CDR3 sequence: CASSPQATRTAITISYEQYF. CDR3 DNA sequence: TGTGCCAGTAGTCCCCAAGCGACTCGGACAGCAATCACAATCTCCTACGAGCAGTACTTC.

The rearrangement joins TRBV6-6 to TRBJ1-6; no clear D. The germline V gene encodes CDR1 MNHNY and CDR2 SVGAGI (reference sequence). The V end lost 5 bases, the J end lost 5 bases, and 13 bases lay between the germline ends. The CDR3 loop spans 15 amino acids. As DNA, the CDR3 is TGTGCCAGCAGTCCTGCAGCGCGCGATAATTCACCCCTCCACTTT. This translates into CASSPAARDNSPLHF.

The sample holds one count of this clone. V and J are TRBV6-4 and TRBJ1-6, with a weak D call TRBD1 (5 bases). Per the germline V gene, CDR1 is MRHNA and CDR2 is SNTAGT. Trimming shortened V by 0 bases and J by 7 bases, and 10 bases separated the two germline ends. This CDR3 comprises 15 residues. CDR3: CASSDSSGYNSPLHF. The CDR3 region has the DNA TGTGCCAGCAGTGACTCTTCAGGGTACAATTCACCCCTCCACTTT.

The chain is built from TRBV27 and TRBJ1-4; D not resolved. Deletions cut 3 bases from V and 0 bases from J, with 8 bases between. Germline V gene data show CDR1 as MNHEY and CDR2 as SMNVEV (reference sequence). The CDR3 length is 15 residues. As DNA, the CDR3 is TGTGCCAGCAGTTTGTATCCAGCAACTAATGAAAAACTGTTTTTT. This codes for CASSLYPATNEKLFF.

The chain joins TRBV5-1 to TRBJ2-2; D is possibly TRBD1 (6 bases). The length of the CDR3 is 13 residues. V was cut by 7 bases and J by 3 bases, with 10 bases left in between. The germline gives CDR1 SGHRS, CDR2 YFSETQ. CDR3 loop: CASADSDTGELFF. In nucleotides, the CDR3 is TGCGCCAGCGCGGACAGCGACACCGGGGAGCTGTTTTTT. Complete variable domain (other parts from reference TRBV5-1 and TRBJ2-2): KAGVTQTPRYLIKTRGQQVTLSCSPISGHRSVSWYQQTPGQGLQFLFEYFSETQRNKGNFPGRFSGRQFSNSRSEMNVSTLELGDSALYLCASADSDTGELFFGEGSRLTVL.

This chain links TRBV5-1 with TRBJ1-6; D might be TRBD1 (6 bases). Germline V lookup: CDR1 SGHRS, CDR2 YFSETQ. The CDR3 is 15 residues long. The ends were cut back, 4 bases at V and 7 bases at J, with 15 bases in the middle. CDR3: CASSPRGDTNSPLHF. In DNA form, the CDR3 reads TGCGCCAGCAGCCCTCGGGGGGACACCAATTCACCCCTCCACTTT.

The chain combines TRBV6-1 with TRBJ2-1; tentative D call: TRBD2 (5 bases). The length of the CDR3 is 17 residues. Germline CDR1 MNHNS, CDR2 SASEGT. V was cut by 4 bases and J by 0 bases, with 16 bases left in between. CDR3 coding DNA: TGTGCCAGCAGTGGTGGAGGTCCCTTCCACTCCTACAATGAGCAGTTCTTC. Amino acid sequence: CASSGGGPFHSYNEQFF.